Presented here are 10 T cell receptor beta chains from one specimen sequenced in a study of T cells after posttransplantation cyclophosphamide. Busulfan-fludarabine conditioning, marrow transplant, and cyclophosphamide on days +3 and +4 were administered. Libraries were prepared by immunoSEQ multiplex PCR; TCRdb keeps only in-frame clonotypes and omits some of them. The specimen has over 10,000 clones, none found just once. The starting material was PBMCs, obtained after allogeneic stem cell transplant with posttransplant cyclophosphamide. Every receptor here comes from a female patient in her thirties or forties who received an allogeneic stem cell transplant from an unrelated donor, was CMV-positive, and had acute GVHD only. Some T cells may be graft donor cells.

This clone occurred many times. This chain connects TRBV27 to TRBJ1-4; no reliable D call. The germline CDR1 and CDR2 sequences are MNHEY and SMNVEV (reference sequence). V was shortened by 2 bases and J by 8 bases, with 6 bases between the two germline ends. This CDR3 has 12 amino acids. The DNA of the CDR3 is TGTGCCAGCAGTTTACGCGGAGAAAAACTGTTTTTT. Amino acid sequence: CASSLRGEKLFF.

Ten or more counts support this clone. The chain links TRBV5-6 to TRBJ2-7, with 9 bases fitting TRBD2. Germline lookup yields CDR1 SGHDT and CDR2 YYEEEE. This CDR3 contains 15 residues. Trimming cost V 0 bases and J 2 bases; bases outside gene matches: 3. CDR3 in amino acids: CASSLAASGAYEQYF. The CDR3 DNA follows: TGTGCCAGCAGCTTGGCGGCTAGCGGGGCCTACGAGCAGTACTTC.

This clone was counted many times. V usage is TRBV19 and J usage is TRBJ2-1; TRBD2 matches at 11 bases. The CDR3 totals 16 residues. J lost 9 bases, V lost 5 bases, and 12 bases had no gene match. The germline V gene encodes CDR1 LNHDA and CDR2 SQIVND (reference sequence). CDR3 bases: TGTGCCAGTAGTTCTGTCCTAGCGGGGGGCGGGGTTGAGCAGTTCTTC. Protein sequence: CASSSVLAGGGVEQFF. Filled out from reference TRBV19 and TRBJ2-1, the complete variable domain reads DGGITQSPKYLFRKEGQNVTLSCEQNLNHDAMYWYRQDPGQGLRLIYYSQIVNDFQKGDIAEGYSVSREKKESFPLTVTSAQKNPTAFYLCASSSVLAGGGVEQFFGPGTRLTVL.

This clone was found many times. The V call is TRBV18, the J call TRBJ1-5; 9 bases are shared with TRBD1. This CDR3 region has 14 residues. Looked up from germline, CDR1 is KGHSH and CDR2 is LQKENI. V trimming: 6 bases; J trimming: 2 bases; junction bases outside the gene matches: 2. CDR3 amino acids: CASSRDRGNQPQHF. The CDR3 DNA follows: TGTGCCAGCTCCCGGGACAGGGGCAATCAGCCCCAGCATTTT.

This clone came up many times. The chain joins TRBV4-1 to TRBJ2-1; D possibly corresponds to TRBD2 (6 bases). V lost 4 bases and J 6 bases, leaving 19 bases between the germline ends. The length of the CDR3 is 16 residues. The V gene's germline CDR1 is MGHRA and CDR2 YSYEKL. CDR3 DNA: TGCGCCAGCAGCCGCCTTACTAGCCTCGCAAGCAATGAGCAGTTCTTC. As protein: CASSRLTSLASNEQFF.

This clone was counted at least ten times. The chain links TRBV2 to TRBJ2-3, with a weak D call TRBD1 (6 bases). The CDR3 is 14 amino acids. V shed 6 bases and J shed 2 bases, with 12 bases lying between them. Germline V gene lookup returns CDR1 SNHLY and CDR2 FYNNEI. The CDR3 region has the DNA TGTGCCAGCAGACAGGGCCCAGTCACAGATACGCAGTATTTT. Protein sequence: CASRQGPVTDTQYF.

This clone was found many times. At the DNA level, this CDR3 is encoded by other sequences in the same sample as well. V and J are TRBV27 and TRBJ2-7; 8 bases fit TRBD1. V lost 2 bases, J lost 3 bases, and 3 bases stayed unmatched. Germline loops: CDR1 MNHEY, CDR2 SMNVEV (reference sequence). The length of the CDR3 is 14 residues. Written as DNA, the CDR3 is TGTGCCAGCAGTTTACAGGGGGCGAACTACGAGCAGTACTTC. Amino acids: CASSLQGANYEQYF.

This clone was recorded at least ten times. The chain has TRBV29-1 and TRBJ1-1; D not resolved. The CDR3 is 12 residues long. V shed 4 bases and J shed 2 bases, with 8 bases lying between them. Per the germline V gene, CDR1 is SQVTM and CDR2 is ANQGSEA. The CDR3 bases are TGCAGCGTTGCCTCCACTAACACTGAAGCTTTCTTT. Its protein product is CSVASTNTEAFF.

This clone has just a few counts. V is TRBV7-9 and J is TRBJ2-7, with 8 bases matching TRBD1. Germline V gene data show CDR1 as SEHNR and CDR2 as FQNEAQ (reference sequence). The CDR3 is made up of 14 amino acids. The J segment lost 4 bases and the V segment lost 5 bases, leaving 7 bases of the junction unmatched. The CDR3 region is CASSMDRAVYEQYF. The CDR3 DNA sequence: TGTGCCAGCAGCATGGACAGGGCTGTGTACGAGCAGTACTTC.

In this sample, this clone turned up a few times. The same CDR3 arises from other DNA sequences in this sample as well. This chain joins TRBV30 and TRBJ2-1; 8 nucleotides align to TRBD2. V gave up 0 bases and J gave up 9 bases; unmatched junction bases: 4. Germline CDR1 GTSNPN, CDR2 SVGIG (reference sequence). CDR3 size: 13 residues. For the CDR3, the DNA is TGTGCCTGGAGTGTGGGGACTAGTAGTGAGCAGTTCTTC. Protein: CAWSVGTSSEQFF.